These T cell receptor beta chains were read from a single sample in a study of cytomegalovirus exposure and HLA in healthy donors. Repertoires were generated with immunoSEQ multiplex PCR, while TCRdb's copy carries only in-frame clones and drops some. The sample yields some 89,000 clones, about three quarters seen once. The sequencing input was PBMCs. Receptor source: a man in his sixties in good health and CMV-seronegative. CDR3s include the opening cysteine and the closing phenylalanine or tryptophan. The D gene is left open where the match is weak. The size of a clone is reported for some rows only, either as once, few or many, or as a class for expanded clones.

V gene: TRBV19; D gene: NA; clone size: few; J gene: TRBJ1-5; CDR3 DNA: TGTGCCAGTAGTATAGACTCCAGGCCCCAGCATTTT; CDR3 protein: CASSIDSRPQHF
V gene: TRBV7-2; D gene: NA; clone size: NA; J gene: TRBJ2-7; CDR3 DNA: TGTGCCAGCAGCTTAGCGCCCAGGGCTCCCTACGAGCAGTACTTC; CDR3 protein: CASSLAPRAPYEQYF
V gene: TRBV29-1; D gene: TRBD1; clone size: NA; J gene: TRBJ2-7; CDR3 DNA: TGCAGCGTTGTAGGGCAGGGGGCCGGTGAGCAGTACTTC; CDR3 protein: CSVVGQGAGEQYF
V gene: TRBV6-5; D gene: TRBD1; clone size: NA; J gene: TRBJ1-1; CDR3 DNA: TGTGCCAGCAGTTACTCATCGAGGGGGCGAACTGAAGCTTTCTTT; CDR3 protein: CASSYSSRGRTEAFF
V gene: TRBV28; D gene: NA; clone size: NA; J gene: TRBJ1-2; CDR3 DNA: TGTGCCAGCTACGATACGTCGGGGGTTGACTATGGCTACACCTTC; CDR3 protein: CASYDTSGVDYGYTF
V gene: TRBV14; D gene: NA; clone size: NA; J gene: TRBJ2-7; CDR3 DNA: TGTGCCAGCAGCCCCGCAGAGGTTTCCTACGAGCAGTACTTC; CDR3 protein: CASSPAEVSYEQYF
V gene: TRBV19; D gene: TRBD2; clone size: NA; J gene: TRBJ2-5; CDR3 DNA: TGTGCCAGTAGTATTGCTAGCGGGACTGAGACCCAGTACTTC; CDR3 protein: CASSIASGTETQYF
V gene: TRBV5-1; D gene: NA; clone size: NA; J gene: TRBJ1-3; CDR3 DNA: TGCGCCAGCAGCTTCGGCGTACAGGACTCTGGAAACACCATATATTTT; CDR3 protein: CASSFGVQDSGNTIYF
V gene: TRBV7-6; D gene: NA; clone size: NA; J gene: TRBJ2-2; CDR3 DNA: TGTGCCAGCAGCTCAAACCCCGGGGGAGTGAACACCGGGGAGCTGTTTTTT; CDR3 protein: CASSSNPGGVNTGELFF
V gene: TRBV5-4; D gene: NA; clone size: NA; J gene: TRBJ2-1; CDR3 DNA: TGTGCCAGCAGCTTACAAGGAGCCTGGTATGAGCAGTTCTTC; CDR3 protein: CASSLQGAWYEQFF
V gene: TRBV19; D gene: TRBD2; clone size: NA; J gene: TRBJ2-3; CDR3 DNA: TGTGCCAGTAGTATATCTCCAGCGGGATATACGCAGTATTTT; CDR3 protein: CASSISPAGYTQYF
V gene: TRBV6-1; D gene: TRBD1; clone size: NA; J gene: TRBJ1-5; CDR3 DNA: TGTGCCAGCAGGGGACAGTTCAATCAGCCCCAGCATTTT; CDR3 protein: CASRGQFNQPQHF
V gene: TRBV6-6; D gene: TRBD2; clone size: NA; J gene: TRBJ2-1; CDR3 DNA: TGTGCCAGCAGTTACTCTAAATTAGCGGGAGGGAATGAGCAGTTCTTC; CDR3 protein: CASSYSKLAGGNEQFF